This T cell receptor (beta chain) is from a study of shared clonotypes between healthy human individuals. With respect to this clone: The antigen is not known.

Assay execution took place at the deep level. Data came from immunoSEQ multiplex PCR; TCRdb stores just in-frame clones and leaves some out. The table lists millions of clones, 85% to 95% of them singletons. The CDR3 totals 17 residues. Germline CDR1 and CDR2: MDHEN and SYDVKM. The germline V and J ends were trimmed by 6 bases and 1 base, with 20 bases remaining between them. General study findings and limits: Tissue TCR repertoires likely differ from these blood-only repertoires.

This receptor was taken from a man aged 18 to 30 in good health. This chain connects TRBV28 to TRBJ2-3, with D possibly called TRBD1 or TRBD2 (5 bases each). The sequenced sample was naive CD4+ T cells sorted from blood. Subset specified: CD45RA+ positively selected. This chain's CDR3 is CASSTEGSGIRTDTQYF. In DNA, the CDR3 is TGTGCCAGCAGCACAGAGGGGTCTGGAATCCGCACAGATACGCAGTATTTT.